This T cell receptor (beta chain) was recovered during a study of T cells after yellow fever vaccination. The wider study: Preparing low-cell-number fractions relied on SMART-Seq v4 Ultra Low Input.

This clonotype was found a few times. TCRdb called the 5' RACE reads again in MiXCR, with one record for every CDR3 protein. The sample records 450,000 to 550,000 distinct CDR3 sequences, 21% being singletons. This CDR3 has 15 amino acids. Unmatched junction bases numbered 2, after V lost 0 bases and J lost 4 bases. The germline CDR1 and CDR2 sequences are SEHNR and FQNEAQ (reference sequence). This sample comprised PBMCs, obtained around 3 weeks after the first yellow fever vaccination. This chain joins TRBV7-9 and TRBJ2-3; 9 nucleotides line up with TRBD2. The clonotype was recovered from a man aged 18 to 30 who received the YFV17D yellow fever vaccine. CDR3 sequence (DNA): TGTGCCAGCAGCTTAGCGCGGGGGGGCTCAGATACGCAGTATTTT. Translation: CASSLARGGSDTQYF.